This T cell receptor (beta chain) was sequenced during a study of T-cell reconstitution after alpha-beta-depleted transplantation in children (dated by TCRdb to between 2015 and 2016). Regarding the research as a whole: Using TCR repertoire profiling, the study followed T-cell immune reconstitution in a quantitative way in children after TCRalphabeta/CD19-depleted allogeneic hematopoietic cell transplantation. The investigation overall reported the following: Apparently early alphabetaT-cell count recovery about two months after transplant reportedly relied on only several hundred rapidly expanded clones derived from non-depleted graft cells. Over the following months the frequencies of hyperexpanded clones went down, and after one year T-cell counts and TCRbeta diversity were mostly credited to newly produced T cells. In some patients, the high TCRbeta diversity seen at day 60 was put down to recipient T cells and intrathymic progenitors that had survived conditioning.

Library construction relied on PCR. The sequencer was an Illumina HiSeq 2500. TCR library preparation used molecular barcoding, with unique molecular identifiers applied to normalize quantification of the TCRbeta repertoire. TCRdb reanalyzed the raw reads on its own, using fastp at Q25 for trimming and MiXCR for clone calling, and kept in-frame beta chains. Each CDR3 protein gets just one entry, which takes the most common genes and DNA from the rows behind it. This sample has 480,000 or so distinct CDR3 sequences in its table, and roughly a tenth of those were observed once. The ten largest clones capture roughly 2.1% of the sample. V is pruned by 3 bases and J by 6 bases, leaving 12 bases of the junction without a gene match. The CDR3 contains 16 residues, cysteine and phenylalanine counted. The only DNA kept is the CDR3, 48 bases in frame from the first base. Regarding this clonotype: Its antigen remains unidentified. No base quality information exists; no much larger clone differs at one position.

The treatment or condition label corresponds to: allogeneic hematopoietic cell transplantation with graft depleted of TCRalphabeta T cells and CD19 B cells. The children who served as transplant recipients had been given grafts of TCRalphabeta/CD19-depleted allogeneic hematopoietic cells. The sequencing here drew on PBMCs, taken before TCRalphabeta/CD19-depleted stem cell transplant. This sequence originates from a child aged 2 to 10 with inherited bone marrow failure, due to receive a stem cell transplant. Rearrangement joined TRBV12-3 or TRBV12-4 to TRBJ2-3; TRBD2 matches 7 bases in the middle. The CDR3 loop reads CASSFAPAGWGDTQYF. The DNA is TGTGCCAGCAGTTTTGCCCCAGCGGGATGGGGGGATACGCAGTATTTT.